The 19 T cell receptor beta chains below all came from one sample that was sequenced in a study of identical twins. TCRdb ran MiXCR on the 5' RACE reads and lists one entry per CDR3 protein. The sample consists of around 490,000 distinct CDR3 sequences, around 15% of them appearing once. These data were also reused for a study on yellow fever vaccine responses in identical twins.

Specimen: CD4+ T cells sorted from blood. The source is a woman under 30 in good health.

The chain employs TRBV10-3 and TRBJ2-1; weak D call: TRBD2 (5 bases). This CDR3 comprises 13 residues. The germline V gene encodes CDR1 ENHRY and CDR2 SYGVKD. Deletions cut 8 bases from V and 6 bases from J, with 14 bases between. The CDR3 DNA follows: TGTGCCATCTCCGGTGCTAGCCTCAATGAGCAGTTCTTC. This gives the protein CAISGASLNEQFF.

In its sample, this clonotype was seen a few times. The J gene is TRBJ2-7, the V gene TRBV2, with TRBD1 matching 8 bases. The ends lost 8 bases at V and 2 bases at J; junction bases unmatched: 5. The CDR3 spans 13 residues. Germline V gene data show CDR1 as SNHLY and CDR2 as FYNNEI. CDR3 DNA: TGTGCCAGCGCCCGACAGGGGCCCTACGAGCAGTACTTC. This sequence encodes CASARQGPYEQYF.

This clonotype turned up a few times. The CDR3 DNA sequence: TGTGCCATCAGTGAGTCCGGGGGCCCGCGATTATTTGCCAAAAACATTCAGTACTTC. Translated: CAISESGGPRLFAKNIQYF. The J gene is TRBJ2-4, the V gene TRBV10-3; tentatively, D is TRBD1 or TRBD2 (6 bases each). In germline, CDR1 is ENHRY, CDR2 SYGVKD. V was cut by 0 bases and J by 1 base, with 19 bases left in between. This CDR3 has 19 amino acids.

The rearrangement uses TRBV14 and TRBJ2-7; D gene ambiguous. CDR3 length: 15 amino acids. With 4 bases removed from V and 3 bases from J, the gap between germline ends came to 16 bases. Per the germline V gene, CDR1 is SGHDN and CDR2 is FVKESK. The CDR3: CASSPSRLGNYEQYV. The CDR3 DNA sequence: TGTGCCAGCAGCCCCAGCCGTTTGGGCAACTACGAGCAGTACGTC.

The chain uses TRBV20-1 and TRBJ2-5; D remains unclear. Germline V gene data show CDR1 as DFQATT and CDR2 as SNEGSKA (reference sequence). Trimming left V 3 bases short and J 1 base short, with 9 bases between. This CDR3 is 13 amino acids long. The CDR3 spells CSARVPFQETQYF. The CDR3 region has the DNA TGCAGTGCTAGGGTGCCCTTCCAAGAGACCCAGTACTTC.

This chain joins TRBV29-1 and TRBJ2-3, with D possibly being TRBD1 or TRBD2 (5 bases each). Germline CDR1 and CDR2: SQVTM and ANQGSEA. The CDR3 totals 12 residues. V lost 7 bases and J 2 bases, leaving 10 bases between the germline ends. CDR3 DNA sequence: TGCAGCGGGAGAGGGGACACAGATACGCAGTATTTT. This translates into CSGRGDTDTQYF.

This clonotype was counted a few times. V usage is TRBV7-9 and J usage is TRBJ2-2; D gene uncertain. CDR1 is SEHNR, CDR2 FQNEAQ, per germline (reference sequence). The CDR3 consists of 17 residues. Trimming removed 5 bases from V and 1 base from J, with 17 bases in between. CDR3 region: CASSVFFAGENTGELFF. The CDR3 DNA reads TGTGCCAGCAGCGTCTTCTTTGCCGGCGAGAACACCGGGGAGCTGTTTTTT.

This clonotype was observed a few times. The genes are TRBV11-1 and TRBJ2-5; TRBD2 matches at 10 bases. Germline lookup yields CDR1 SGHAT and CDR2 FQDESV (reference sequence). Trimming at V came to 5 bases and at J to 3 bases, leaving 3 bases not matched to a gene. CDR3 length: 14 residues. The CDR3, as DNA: TGTGCCAGCAGCCAAGGACTAGCGGAAGAGACCCAGTACTTC. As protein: CASSQGLAEETQYF.

For the CDR3, the DNA is TGCAGTGCTAGACCAGTGAGCGTACACACAGATACGCAGTATTTT. It translates to CSARPVSVHTDTQYF. The rearrangement joins TRBV20-1 to TRBJ2-3; D not certain. Germline CDR1 and CDR2: DFQATT and SNEGSKA (reference sequence). Trimming took 2 bases from V and 2 from J, leaving 14 bases between them. CDR3 length equals 15 residues.

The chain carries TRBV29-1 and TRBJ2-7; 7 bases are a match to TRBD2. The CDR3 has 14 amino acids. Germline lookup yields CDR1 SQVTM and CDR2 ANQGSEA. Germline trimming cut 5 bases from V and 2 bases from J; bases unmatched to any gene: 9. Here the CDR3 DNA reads TGCAGCGTTCGACGACTAGCTAGTACCTACGAGCAGTACTTC. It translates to CSVRRLASTYEQYF.

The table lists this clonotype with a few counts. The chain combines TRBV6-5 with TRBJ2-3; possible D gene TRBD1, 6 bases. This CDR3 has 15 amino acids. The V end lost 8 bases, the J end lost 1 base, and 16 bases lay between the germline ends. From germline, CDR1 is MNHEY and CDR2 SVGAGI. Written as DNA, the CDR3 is TGTGCCAGCCGCTACACAGGGATCGGCACAGATACGCAGTATTTT. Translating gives CASRYTGIGTDTQYF.

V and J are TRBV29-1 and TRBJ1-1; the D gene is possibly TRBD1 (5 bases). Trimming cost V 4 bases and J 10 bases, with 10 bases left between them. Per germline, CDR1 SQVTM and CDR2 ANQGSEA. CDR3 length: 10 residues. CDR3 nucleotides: TGCAGCGTTGCCGAGGGGAGAGCTTTCTTT. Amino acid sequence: CSVAEGRAFF.

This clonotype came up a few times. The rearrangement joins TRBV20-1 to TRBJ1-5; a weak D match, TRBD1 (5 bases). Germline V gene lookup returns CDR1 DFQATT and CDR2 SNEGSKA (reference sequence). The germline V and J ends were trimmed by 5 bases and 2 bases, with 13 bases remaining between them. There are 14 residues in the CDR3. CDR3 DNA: TGCAGTGCTTCAGGCATGGGGGGCAATCAGCCCCAGCATTTT. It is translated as CSASGMGGNQPQHF.

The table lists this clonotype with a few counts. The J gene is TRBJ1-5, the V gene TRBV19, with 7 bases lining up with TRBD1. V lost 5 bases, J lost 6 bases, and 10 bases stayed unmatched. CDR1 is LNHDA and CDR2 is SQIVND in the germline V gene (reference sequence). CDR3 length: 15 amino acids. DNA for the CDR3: TGTGCCAGTAGTGACACCAGGGGGATGGGTCAGCCCCAGCATTTT. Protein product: CASSDTRGMGQPQHF.

CDR3 DNA sequence: TGCGCCAGCAGCCCTGGACTAGCGGGTGACTCCTACGAGCAGTACTTC. Amino acid sequence: CASSPGLAGDSYEQYF. The J gene is TRBJ2-7, the V gene TRBV5-1, with 11 bases lining up with TRBD2. The CDR3 runs to 16 residues. Looked up from germline, CDR1 is SGHRS and CDR2 is YFSETQ. J lost 0 bases, V lost 4 bases, and 6 bases had no gene match.

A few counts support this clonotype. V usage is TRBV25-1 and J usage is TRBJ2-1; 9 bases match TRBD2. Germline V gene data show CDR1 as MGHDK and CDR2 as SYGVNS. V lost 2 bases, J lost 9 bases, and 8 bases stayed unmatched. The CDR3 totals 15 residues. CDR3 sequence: CASSEQVAGVREQFF. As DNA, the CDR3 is TGTGCCAGCAGTGAACAGGTAGCGGGAGTACGTGAGCAGTTCTTC.

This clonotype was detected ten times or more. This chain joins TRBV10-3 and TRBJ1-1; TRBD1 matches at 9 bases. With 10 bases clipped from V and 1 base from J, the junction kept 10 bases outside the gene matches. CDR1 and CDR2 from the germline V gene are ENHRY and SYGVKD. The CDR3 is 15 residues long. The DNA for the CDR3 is TGTGCCACCGGGACAGGGTCCCGCGCGAACACTGAAGCTTTCTTT. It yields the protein CATGTGSRANTEAFF.

CDR3 nucleotide sequence: TGTGCCACCAGTGATTGGGTCCTAGCTGATCACAATGAGCAGTTCTTC. Protein sequence: CATSDWVLADHNEQFF. The V and J genes are TRBV24-1 and TRBJ2-1, with D perhaps matching TRBD2 (5 bases). V was trimmed by 2 bases and J by 5 bases, leaving 15 bases between them. CDR3 size: 16 residues. The V gene's germline CDR1 is KGHDR and CDR2 SFDVKD.

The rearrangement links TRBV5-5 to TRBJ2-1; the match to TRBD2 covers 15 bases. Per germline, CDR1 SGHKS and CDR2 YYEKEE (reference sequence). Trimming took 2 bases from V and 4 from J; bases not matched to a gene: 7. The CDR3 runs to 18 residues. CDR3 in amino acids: CASSLGGLAGGPYNEQFF. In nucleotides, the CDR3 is TGTGCCAGCAGCTTAGGAGGACTAGCGGGAGGGCCGTACAATGAGCAGTTCTTC.